This TCR beta chain was recovered during a study of regulatory T cells in long-lasting Graves disease. On the study more broadly: For a period under 3 months, newly diagnosed Graves' patients had taken antithyroid drugs. Whole-study findings and limits: Persistent disease was associated with favored TRBV28 usage and with favored use of TRBJ1-2 and TRBJ2-5.

Time point here: newly diagnosed GD, antithyroid drugs for less than 3 months. The TCR library was made from RNA extracted from PBMCs. Arm-PCR of CDR3 regions and iRepertoire HTBI primers were the basis on which TCR beta libraries were built. TCRdb re-called the multiplex PCR reads through MiXCR, storing one row per CDR3 protein. The top ten hold around 37% of the sample, which has approximately 300,000 distinct CDR3 sequences, 18% seen once. CDR1 SGHRS and CDR2 YFSETQ come from the germline V gene. V was pared by 4 bases and J by 0 bases, with 20 bases between. The CDR3 consists of 19 residues. Concerning this clonotype itself: What it recognizes is unknown.

The rearrangement links TRBV5-1 to TRBJ2-6; no firm D call. The TCR comes from a female donor with Graves disease. The specimen was peripheral blood mononuclear cells (PBMCs), collected at new diagnosis, from a patient treated with antithyroid drugs. The CDR3 DNA is TGCGCCAGCAGCCTATACCCGGGTCTACAGAACTCTGGGGCCAACGTCCTGACTTTC. This translates into CASSLYPGLQNSGANVLTF.